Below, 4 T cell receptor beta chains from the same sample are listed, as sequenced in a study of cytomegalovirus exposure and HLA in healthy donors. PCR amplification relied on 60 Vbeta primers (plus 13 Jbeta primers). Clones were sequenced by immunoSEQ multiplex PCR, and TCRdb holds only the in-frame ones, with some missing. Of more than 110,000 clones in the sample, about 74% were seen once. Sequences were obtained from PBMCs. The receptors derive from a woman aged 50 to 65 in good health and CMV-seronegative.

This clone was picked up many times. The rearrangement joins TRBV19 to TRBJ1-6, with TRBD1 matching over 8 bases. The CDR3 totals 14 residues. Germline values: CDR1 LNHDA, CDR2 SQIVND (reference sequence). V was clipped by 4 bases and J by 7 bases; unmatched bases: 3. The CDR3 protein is CASSTTGGNSPLHF. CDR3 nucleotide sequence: TGTGCCAGTAGTACAACAGGGGGAAATTCACCCCTCCACTTT.

The DNA of the CDR3 is TGTGCCAGTAGTATCGACAGGGGGAACACAGATACGCAGTATTTT. Translated, it gives CASSIDRGNTDTQYF. The chain recombines TRBV19 with TRBJ2-3, with 9 bases fitting TRBD1. Germline-derived CDR1 and CDR2 are LNHDA and SQIVND (reference sequence). The ends lost 3 bases at V and 2 bases at J; junction bases unmatched: 3. The CDR3 loop spans 15 amino acids.

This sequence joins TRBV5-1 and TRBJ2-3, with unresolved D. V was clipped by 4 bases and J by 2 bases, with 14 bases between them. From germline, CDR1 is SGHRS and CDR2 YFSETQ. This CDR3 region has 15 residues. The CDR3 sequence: CASSPDSRLTDTQYF. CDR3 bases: TGCGCCAGCAGCCCTGATTCGCGCCTCACAGATACGCAGTATTTT.

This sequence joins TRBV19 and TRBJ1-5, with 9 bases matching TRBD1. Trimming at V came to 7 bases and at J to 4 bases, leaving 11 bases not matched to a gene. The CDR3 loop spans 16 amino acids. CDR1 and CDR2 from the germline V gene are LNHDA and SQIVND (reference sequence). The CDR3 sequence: CASNLEGQGANQPQHF. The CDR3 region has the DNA TGTGCCAGTAATCTAGAGGGACAGGGCGCAAATCAGCCCCAGCATTTT.